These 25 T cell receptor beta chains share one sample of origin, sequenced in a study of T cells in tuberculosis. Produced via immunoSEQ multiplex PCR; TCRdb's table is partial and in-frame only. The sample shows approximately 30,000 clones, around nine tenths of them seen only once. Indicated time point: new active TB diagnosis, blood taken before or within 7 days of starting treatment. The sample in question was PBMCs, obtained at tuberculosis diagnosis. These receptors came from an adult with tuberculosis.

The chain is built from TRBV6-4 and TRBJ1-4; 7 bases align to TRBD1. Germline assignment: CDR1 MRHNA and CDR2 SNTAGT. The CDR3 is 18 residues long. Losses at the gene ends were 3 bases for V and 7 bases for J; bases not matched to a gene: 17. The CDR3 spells CASSELNLPGGKSEKLFF. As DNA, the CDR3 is TGTGCCAGCAGTGAACTAAACTTACCAGGGGGTAAAAGTGAAAAACTGTTTTTT.

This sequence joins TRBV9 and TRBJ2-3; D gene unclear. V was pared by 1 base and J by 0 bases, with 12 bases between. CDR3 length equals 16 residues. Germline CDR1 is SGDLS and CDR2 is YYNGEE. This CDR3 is CASSVRQTPSTDTQYF. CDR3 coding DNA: TGTGCCAGCAGCGTAAGACAAACCCCTAGCACAGATACGCAGTATTTT.

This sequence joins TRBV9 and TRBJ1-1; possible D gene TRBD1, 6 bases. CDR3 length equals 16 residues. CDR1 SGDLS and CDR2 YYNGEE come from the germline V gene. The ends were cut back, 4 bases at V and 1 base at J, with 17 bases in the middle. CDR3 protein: CASSPQQGLRNTEAFF. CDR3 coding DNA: TGTGCCAGCAGCCCCCAACAGGGTCTTAGGAACACTGAAGCTTTCTTT.

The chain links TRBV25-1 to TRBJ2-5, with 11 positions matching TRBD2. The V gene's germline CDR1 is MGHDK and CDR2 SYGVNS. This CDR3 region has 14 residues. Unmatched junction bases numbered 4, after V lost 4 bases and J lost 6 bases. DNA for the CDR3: TGTGCCAGCAGTGTAGCTAGCGGGGGGAAGACCCAGTACTTC. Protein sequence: CASSVASGGKTQYF.

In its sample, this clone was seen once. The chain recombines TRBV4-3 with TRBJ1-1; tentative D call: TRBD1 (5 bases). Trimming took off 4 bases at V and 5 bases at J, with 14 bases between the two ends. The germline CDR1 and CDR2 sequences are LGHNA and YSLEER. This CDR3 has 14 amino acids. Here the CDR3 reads CASSPGRVWTEAFF. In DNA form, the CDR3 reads TGCGCCAGCAGCCCCGGCAGGGTTTGGACTGAAGCTTTCTTT.

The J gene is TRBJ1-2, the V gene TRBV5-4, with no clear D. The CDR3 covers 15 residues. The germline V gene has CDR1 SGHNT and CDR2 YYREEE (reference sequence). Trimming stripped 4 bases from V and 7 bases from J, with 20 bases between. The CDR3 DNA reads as TGTGCCAGCAGCCATCAGACCTCATCCCGGGGTGGCTACACCTTC. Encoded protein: CASSHQTSSRGGYTF.

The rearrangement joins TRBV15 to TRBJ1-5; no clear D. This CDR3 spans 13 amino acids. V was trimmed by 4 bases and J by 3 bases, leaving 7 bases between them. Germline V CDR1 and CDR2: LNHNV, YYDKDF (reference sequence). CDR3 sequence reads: CATSTTVNQPQHF. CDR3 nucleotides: TGTGCCACCAGCACAACGGTCAATCAGCCCCAGCATTTT.

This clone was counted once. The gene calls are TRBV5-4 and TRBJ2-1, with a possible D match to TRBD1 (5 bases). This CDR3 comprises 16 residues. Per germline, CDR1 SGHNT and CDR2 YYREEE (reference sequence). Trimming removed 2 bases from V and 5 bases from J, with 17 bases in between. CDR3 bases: TGTGCCAGCAGCTTCTCCAGGGAACAGTGGGACAATGAGCAGTTCTTC. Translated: CASSFSREQWDNEQFF. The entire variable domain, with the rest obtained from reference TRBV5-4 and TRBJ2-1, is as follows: ETGVTQSPTHLIKTRGQQVTLRCSSQSGHNTVSWYQQALGQGPQFIFQYYREEENGRGNFPPRFSGLQFPNYSSELNVNALELDDSALYLCASSFSREQWDNEQFFGPGTRLTVL.

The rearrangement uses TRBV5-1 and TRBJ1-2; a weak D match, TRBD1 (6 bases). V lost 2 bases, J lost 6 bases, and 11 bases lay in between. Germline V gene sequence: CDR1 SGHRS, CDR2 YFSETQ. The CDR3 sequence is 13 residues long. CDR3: CASSLSGADGYTF. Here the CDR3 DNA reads TGCGCCAGCAGCTTATCAGGGGCAGATGGCTACACCTTC.

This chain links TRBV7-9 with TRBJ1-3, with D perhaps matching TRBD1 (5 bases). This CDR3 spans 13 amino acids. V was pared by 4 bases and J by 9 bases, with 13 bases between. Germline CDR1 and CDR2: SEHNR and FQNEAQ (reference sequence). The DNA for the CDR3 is TGTGCCAGCAGCTCCCGATCCGGGGGCACCATATATTTT. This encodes CASSSRSGGTIYF. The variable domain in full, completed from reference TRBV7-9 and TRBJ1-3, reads DTGVSQNPRHKITKRGQNVTFRCDPISEHNRLYWYRQTLGQGPEFLTYFQNEAQLEKSRLLSDRFSAERPKGSFSTLEIQRTEQGDSAMYLCASSSRSGGTIYFGEGSWLTVV.

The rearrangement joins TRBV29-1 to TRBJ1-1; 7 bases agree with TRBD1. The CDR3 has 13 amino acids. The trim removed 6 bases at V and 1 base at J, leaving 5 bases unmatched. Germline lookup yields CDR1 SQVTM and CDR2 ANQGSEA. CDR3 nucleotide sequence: TGCAGCGTGGGGACAGTTGAGAACACTGAAGCTTTCTTT. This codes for CSVGTVENTEAFF.

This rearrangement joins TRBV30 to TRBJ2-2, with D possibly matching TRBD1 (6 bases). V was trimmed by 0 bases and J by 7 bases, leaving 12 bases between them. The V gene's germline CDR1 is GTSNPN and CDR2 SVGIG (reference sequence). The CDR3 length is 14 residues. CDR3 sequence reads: CAWSVGTTGGELFF. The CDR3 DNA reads TGTGCCTGGAGTGTAGGGACAACAGGCGGGGAGCTGTTTTTT.

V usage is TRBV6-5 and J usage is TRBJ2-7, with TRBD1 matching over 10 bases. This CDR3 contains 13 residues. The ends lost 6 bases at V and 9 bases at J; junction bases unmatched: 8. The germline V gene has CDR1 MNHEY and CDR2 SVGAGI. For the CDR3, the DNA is TGTGCCAGCAGCCGGACAGGGGGAGGCAGGCAGTACTTC. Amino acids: CASSRTGGGRQYF.

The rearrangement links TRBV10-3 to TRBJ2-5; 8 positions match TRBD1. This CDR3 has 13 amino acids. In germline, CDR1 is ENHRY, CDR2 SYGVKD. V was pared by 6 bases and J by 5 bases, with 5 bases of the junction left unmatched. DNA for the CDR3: TGTGCCATCAGGGCAGGGGGCGAGGAGACCCAGTACTTC. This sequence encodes CAIRAGGEETQYF.

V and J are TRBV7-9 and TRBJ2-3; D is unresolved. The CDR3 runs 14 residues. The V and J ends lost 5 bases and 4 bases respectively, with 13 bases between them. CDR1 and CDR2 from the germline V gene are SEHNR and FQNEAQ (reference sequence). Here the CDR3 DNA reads TGTGCCAGCAGCGCTTATCCGCCAGCAGATACGCAGTATTTT. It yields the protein CASSAYPPADTQYF.

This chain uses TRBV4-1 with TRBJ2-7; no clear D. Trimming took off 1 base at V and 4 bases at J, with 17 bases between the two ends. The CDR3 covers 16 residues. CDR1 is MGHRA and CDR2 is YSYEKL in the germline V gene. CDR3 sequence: CASSQGLGLLAYEQYF. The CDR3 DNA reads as TGCGCCAGCAGCCAAGGCCTTGGTCTTTTGGCTTACGAGCAGTACTTC.

The CDR3 nucleotides read TGTGCCAGCAGCCCGGCGGTGCGGGACACTGAAGCTTTCTTT. As protein: CASSPAVRDTEAFF. The chain employs TRBV6-5 and TRBJ1-1; D gene uncertain. The germline V and J ends were trimmed by 6 bases and 3 bases, with 14 bases remaining between them. Germline values: CDR1 MNHEY, CDR2 SVGAGI. The CDR3 spans 14 residues.

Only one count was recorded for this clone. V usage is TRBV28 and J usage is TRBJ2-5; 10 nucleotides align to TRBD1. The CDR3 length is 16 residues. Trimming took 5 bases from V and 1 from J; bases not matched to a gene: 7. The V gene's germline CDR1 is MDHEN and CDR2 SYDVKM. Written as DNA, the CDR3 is TGTGCCAGCAGTAGTGTGGGACAGGGGCCCCAAGAGACCCAGTACTTC. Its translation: CASSSVGQGPQETQYF.

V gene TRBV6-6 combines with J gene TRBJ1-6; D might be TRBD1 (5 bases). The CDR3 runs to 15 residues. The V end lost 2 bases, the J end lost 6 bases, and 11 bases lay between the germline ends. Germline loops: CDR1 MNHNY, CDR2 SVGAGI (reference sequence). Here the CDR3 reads CASSYTTASNSPLHF. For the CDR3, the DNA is TGTGCCAGCAGTTACACGACAGCTTCTAATTCACCCCTCCACTTT.

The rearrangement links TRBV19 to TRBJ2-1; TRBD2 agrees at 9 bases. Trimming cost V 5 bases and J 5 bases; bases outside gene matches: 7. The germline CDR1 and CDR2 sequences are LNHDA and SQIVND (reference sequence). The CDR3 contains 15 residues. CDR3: CASSVSGTSHNEQFF. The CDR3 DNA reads TGTGCCAGTAGTGTATCCGGGACTAGCCACAATGAGCAGTTCTTC.

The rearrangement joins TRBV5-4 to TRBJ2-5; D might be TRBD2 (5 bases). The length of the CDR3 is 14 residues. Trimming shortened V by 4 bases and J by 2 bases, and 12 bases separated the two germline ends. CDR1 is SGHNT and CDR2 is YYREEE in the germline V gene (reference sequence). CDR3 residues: CASSPGELQETQYF. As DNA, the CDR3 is TGTGCCAGCAGCCCCGGGGAGCTACAAGAGACCCAGTACTTC.

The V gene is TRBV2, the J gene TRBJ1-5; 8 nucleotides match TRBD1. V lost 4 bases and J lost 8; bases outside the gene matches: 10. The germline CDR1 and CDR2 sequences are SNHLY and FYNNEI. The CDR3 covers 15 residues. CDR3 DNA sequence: TGTGCCAGCAGTGCTCGGACAGGGATCACTGAGCCCCAGCATTTT. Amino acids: CASSARTGITEPQHF.

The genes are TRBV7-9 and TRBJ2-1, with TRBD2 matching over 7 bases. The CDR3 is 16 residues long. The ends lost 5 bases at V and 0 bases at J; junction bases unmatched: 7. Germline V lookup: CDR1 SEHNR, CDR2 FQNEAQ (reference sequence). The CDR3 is CASSPRRGSSYNEQFF. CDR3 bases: TGTGCCAGCAGCCCCCGACGCGGGAGCTCCTACAATGAGCAGTTCTTC.

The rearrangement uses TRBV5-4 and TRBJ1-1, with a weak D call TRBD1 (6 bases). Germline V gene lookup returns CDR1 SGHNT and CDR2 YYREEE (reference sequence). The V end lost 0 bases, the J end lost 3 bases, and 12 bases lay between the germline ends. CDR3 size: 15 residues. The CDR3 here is CASSLGRTAYTEAFF. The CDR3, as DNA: TGTGCCAGCAGCTTGGGCCGGACAGCCTACACTGAAGCTTTCTTT. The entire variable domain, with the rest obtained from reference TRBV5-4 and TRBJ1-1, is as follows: ETGVTQSPTHLIKTRGQQVTLRCSSQSGHNTVSWYQQALGQGPQFIFQYYREEENGRGNFPPRFSGLQFPNYSSELNVNALELDDSALYLCASSLGRTAYTEAFFGQGTRLTVV.

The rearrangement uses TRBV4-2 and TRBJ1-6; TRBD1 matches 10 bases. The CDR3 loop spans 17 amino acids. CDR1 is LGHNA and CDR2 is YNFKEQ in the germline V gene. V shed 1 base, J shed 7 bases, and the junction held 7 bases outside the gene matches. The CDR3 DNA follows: TGTGCCAGCAGCCAAGGGAAGCCGGGACAGGGGAATTCACCCCTCCACTTT. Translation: CASSQGKPGQGNSPLHF.